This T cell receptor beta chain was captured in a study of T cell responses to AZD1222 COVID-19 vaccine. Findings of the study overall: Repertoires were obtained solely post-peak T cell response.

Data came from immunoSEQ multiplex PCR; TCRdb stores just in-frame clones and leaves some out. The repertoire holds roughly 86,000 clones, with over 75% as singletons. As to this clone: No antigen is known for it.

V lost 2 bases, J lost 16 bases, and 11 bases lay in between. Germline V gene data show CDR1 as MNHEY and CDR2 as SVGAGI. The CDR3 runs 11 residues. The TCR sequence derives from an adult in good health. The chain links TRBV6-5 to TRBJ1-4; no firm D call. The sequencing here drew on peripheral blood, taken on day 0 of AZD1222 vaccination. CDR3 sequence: CASSYGGRRFF. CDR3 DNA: TGTGCCAGCAGTTACGGAGGGCGGAGGTTTTTT.